The next 13 T cell receptor beta chains were all read from a single sample in a study of blood T cell repertoires in COVID-19. Profiled with immunoSEQ multiplex PCR; TCRdb holds only in-frame clones, not every one. The table lists some 390,000 clones, around 89% of them singletons. The sequenced material came from peripheral blood. These receptors came from a middle-aged woman with COVID-19, enrolled during active disease.

The chain joins TRBV10-3 to TRBJ2-1; D might be TRBD2 (5 bases). Germline V gene lookup returns CDR1 ENHRY and CDR2 SYGVKD. The V end lost 7 bases, the J end lost 2 bases, and 12 bases lay between the germline ends. The CDR3 has 14 amino acids. The CDR3 region has the DNA TGTGCCATCACTCCCGGGGTACCCTACAATGAGCAGTTCTTC. Its protein product is CAITPGVPYNEQFF.

The chain links TRBV5-8 to TRBJ2-3; 7 nucleotides align to TRBD2. After removal of 3 bases from V and 3 bases from J, the junction contained 4 bases not matched to a gene. CDR1 and CDR2 from the germline V gene are SGHTS and YDEGEE. The CDR3 loop spans 14 amino acids. CDR3 loop: CASSSLRGTDTQYF. In DNA form, the CDR3 reads TGTGCCAGCAGCTCTTTGCGGGGGACAGATACGCAGTATTTT.

This clone has only one observation. V usage is TRBV9 and J usage is TRBJ2-2, with TRBD2 matching 9 bases. V gave up 0 bases and J gave up 4 bases; unmatched junction bases: 4. Germline V gives CDR1 SGDLS, CDR2 YYNGEE. CDR3 length equals 16 residues. The CDR3 DNA is TGTGCCAGCAGCGTAGCAGCGGGGGGCAGCACCGGGGAGCTGTTTTTT. As protein: CASSVAAGGSTGELFF.

The chain employs TRBV4-1 and TRBJ2-5; 7 bases are shared with TRBD1. Germline lookup yields CDR1 MGHRA and CDR2 YSYEKL. The CDR3 extends over 13 amino acids. The V and J ends lost 2 bases and 5 bases, in that order; junction bases with no gene match: 2. The DNA for the CDR3 is TGCGCCAGCAGCCAATTCAGGGGGGAGACCCAGTACTTC. Protein product: CASSQFRGETQYF.

J is TRBJ1-2 and V is TRBV6-5; D remains ambiguous. V was shortened by 6 bases and J by 4 bases, with 18 bases between the two germline ends. There are 15 residues in the CDR3. CDR1 and CDR2 from the germline V gene are MNHEY and SVGAGI. CDR3: CASSLTEPTRYGYTF. Written as DNA, the CDR3 is TGTGCCAGCAGCCTTACGGAGCCCACGCGCTATGGCTACACCTTC.

This chain connects TRBV27 to TRBJ1-5; 7 bases are a match to TRBD1. This CDR3 has 14 amino acids. The trim removed 5 bases at V and 5 bases at J, leaving 6 bases unmatched. CDR1 and CDR2 (germline): MNHEY, SMNVEV (reference sequence). CDR3 amino acids: CASSMTGSHQPQHF. DNA for the CDR3: TGTGCCAGCAGTATGACAGGGTCCCATCAGCCCCAGCATTTT.

The V call is TRBV5-1, the J call TRBJ2-7; TRBD2 might be the D (5 bases). The length of the CDR3 is 14 residues. V was cut by 3 bases and J by 2 bases, with 12 bases left in between. Germline lookup yields CDR1 SGHRS and CDR2 YFSETQ. CDR3 region: CASSSNLGAYEQYF. The CDR3 region has the DNA TGCGCCAGCAGCTCGAATCTCGGGGCCTACGAGCAGTACTTC.

This chain connects TRBV7-6 to TRBJ1-2, with D possibly TRBD1 on 5 matching bases. Trimming cost V 1 base and J 4 bases, with 10 bases left between them. The CDR3 covers 14 residues. Germline V gives CDR1 SGHVS, CDR2 FNYEAQ. CDR3 loop: CASSLDQGAYGYTF. The CDR3 DNA sequence: TGTGCCAGCAGCTTAGATCAGGGCGCCTATGGCTACACCTTC.

The genes are TRBV5-1 and TRBJ2-5, with 8 nucleotides matching TRBD2. V was pared by 3 bases and J by 3 bases, with 1 base of the junction left unmatched. CDR1 is SGHRS, CDR2 YFSETQ, per germline. This CDR3 spans 13 amino acids. CDR3 region: CASSWGLEETQYF. CDR3 bases: TGCGCCAGCAGCTGGGGACTAGAAGAGACCCAGTACTTC. The whole variable domain, filled in from reference TRBV5-1 and TRBJ2-5, reads KAGVTQTPRYLIKTRGQQVTLSCSPISGHRSVSWYQQTPGQGLQFLFEYFSETQRNKGNFPGRFSGRQFSNSRSEMNVSTLELGDSALYLCASSWGLEETQYFGPGTRLLVL.

The V gene is TRBV4-1, the J gene TRBJ1-4, with D maybe TRBD1 (5 bases). Germline lookup yields CDR1 MGHRA and CDR2 YSYEKL. This CDR3 is built from 14 residues. The V and J ends lost 3 bases and 11 bases respectively, with 16 bases between them. DNA of the CDR3: TGCGCCAGCAGCCAGCCCCAACTCCCAGGGAAACTGTTTTTT. As protein: CASSQPQLPGKLFF.

The rearrangement links TRBV19 to TRBJ2-1; the D gene is possibly TRBD1 (5 bases). CDR3 size: 15 residues. Germline CDR1 reads LNHDA; CDR2 reads SQIVND (reference sequence). Trimming stripped 5 bases from V and 4 bases from J, with 15 bases between. CDR3 coding DNA: TGTGCCAGTAGTGAGACCAGGACAATTTACAATGAGCAGTTCTTC. This sequence encodes CASSETRTIYNEQFF. The full variable domain, completed using reference TRBV19 and TRBJ2-1, is DGGITQSPKYLFRKEGQNVTLSCEQNLNHDAMYWYRQDPGQGLRLIYYSQIVNDFQKGDIAEGYSVSREKKESFPLTVTSAQKNPTAFYLCASSETRTIYNEQFFGPGTRLTVL.

V and J are TRBV11-2 and TRBJ2-7; 7 bases match TRBD1. V lost 5 bases to trimming and J lost 5 bases; unmatched junction nucleotides: 9. The CDR3 loop spans 14 amino acids. Germline CDR1 SGHAT, CDR2 FQNNGV. The CDR3 DNA reads as TGTGCCAGCAGCCTGACAGGGAATGGGGACGAGCAGTACTTC. The encoded protein is CASSLTGNGDEQYF.

The V gene is TRBV7-2, the J gene TRBJ2-7, with D maybe TRBD1 (5 bases). The germline V gene encodes CDR1 SGHTA and CDR2 FQGNSA. The CDR3 is 14 residues long. The ends were cut back, 5 bases at V and 0 bases at J, with 11 bases in the middle. CDR3 sequence reads: CASSPRQSSYEQYF. The CDR3 coding sequence is TGTGCCAGCAGCCCCCGACAGAGCTCCTACGAGCAGTACTTC.